This T cell receptor (beta chain) was identified in a study of CD8 T cells in ankylosing spondylitis. General study results and limits: Researchers reportedly found disease-linked clones significantly enriched in matched ankylosing spondylitis synovial fluid.

CDR1 MNHNS and CDR2 SASEGT come from the germline V gene. There are 14 residues in the CDR3. Germline trimming cut 4 bases from V and 2 bases from J; bases unmatched to any gene: 3. Quantitative molecular-barcoded 5'-RACE generated the TCR beta libraries. TCRdb recomputed calls from the 5' RACE reads with MiXCR, one row per CDR3 protein. This sample has about 240,000 distinct CDR3 sequences, with around 9.2% found just once. In this sample, this clonotype turned up a few times. Its antigen is unidentified. V usage is TRBV6-1 and J usage is TRBJ2-7, with TRBD1 matching 9 bases. This TCR was recovered from a male donor with ankylosing spondylitis or in good health (not recorded which). Material: blood, either unsorted or a sorted T cell fraction (not recorded which). Written as DNA, the CDR3 is TGTGCCAGCAGTGTAGACAGGGGGACCTACGAGCAGTACTTC. Protein product: CASSVDRGTYEQYF.